The sequence of this T cell receptor beta chain was determined in a study of T cells in Graves' hyperthyroidism and ophthalmopathy. The CDR3 regions of TCR beta were amplified from RNA transcripts. An initial round of RT-PCR targeting the TCR CDR3 relied on the HTBI primer set. Each CDR3 protein gets one entry after TCRdb re-called the multiplex PCR reads with MiXCR. The sample shows 480,000 or so distinct CDR3 sequences, roughly 14% of them seen only once. Looked up from germline, CDR1 is SGHKS and CDR2 is YYEKEE (reference sequence). J lost 3 bases, V lost 3 bases, and 12 bases had no gene match. CDR3 length equals 17 residues. This clonotype was detected many times.

This clonotype originated in a woman aged 18-29 years with Graves' hyperthyroidism. Sequences were obtained from blood. The chain is built from TRBV5-5 and TRBJ2-3, with 8 positions matching TRBD2. The chain's CDR3 is CASSSKGSGISTDTQYF. DNA for the CDR3: TGTGCCAGCAGCTCAAAGGGTAGCGGGATATCAACAGATACGCAGTATTTT.